This T cell receptor (beta chain) is drawn from a study of CD8 T cells in Susac syndrome. V was cut by 3 bases and J by 2 bases, with 7 bases left in between. Germline lookup yields CDR1 SNHLY and CDR2 FYNNEI. The CDR3 length is 13 residues. Study observations and caveats: The study acknowledged a relatively small number of individuals in its TCR sequencing and HLA analysis.

Roughly 0.5 to 1 ug RNA was reverse transcribed with random hexamers. MiXCR, run by TCRdb on the immunoSEQ multiplex PCR reads, gives a single entry per CDR3 protein. The repertoire has some 190,000 distinct CDR3 sequences, approximately 94% of them found once; the top ten carry approximately 0.088%. About this clonotype: Its antigen remains unidentified.

The receptor's source is a human donor with multiple sclerosis. The chain links TRBV2 to TRBJ1-1; weak D call: TRBD1 (6 bases). Sequencing used CD4+ T cells from PBMCs. In DNA, the CDR3 is TGTGCCAGCAGTGAGGGGACAAACACTGAAGCTTTCTTT. Translated: CASSEGTNTEAFF.